Below, one TCR beta chain is given with its context. The data stem from a study of blood T cell repertoires in COVID-19. Sequencing used immunoSEQ multiplex PCR; TCRdb keeps in-frame clones, though not all of them. The sample contains about 190,000 clones, almost 90% of which appear only once. Germline values: CDR1 SGHAT, CDR2 FQNNGV. The CDR3 is made up of 14 amino acids. Trimming cost V 3 bases and J 6 bases; bases outside gene matches: 3. The sample consisted of peripheral blood. The V and J genes are TRBV11-2 and TRBJ2-1; the match to TRBD2 covers 9 bases. The sequence came from a man aged 45-60 years with acute or convalescent COVID-19. The CDR3 nucleotides read TGTGCCAGCAGCTTGGGACTAGCACCCAATGAGCAGTTCTTC. Translation: CASSLGLAPNEQFF.